This TCR beta chain was captured in a study of radiotherapy plus CTLA-4 blockade in lung cancer. Study outcomes and limitations: Response was reportedly best predicted by early blood T cell clone dynamics, with interferon-beta.

The sample holds many counts of this clone. The antigen is not known. Germline CDR1 and CDR2: MGHRA and YSYEKL. The trim removed 2 bases at V and 4 bases at J, leaving 9 bases unmatched. The CDR3 contains 16 residues. CTLA-4 blockade using ipilimumab, together with focal radiation, was received by patients with chemo-refractory metastatic non-small-cell lung cancer. Profiling relied on immunoSEQ multiplex PCR, and the TCRdb table lists in-frame clones only, not all of them. The repertoire includes 70,000 to 95,000 clones, roughly four fifths of them detected once, and 14% to 15% sits in the top ten. The material was peripheral blood, obtained from a patient treated with radiotherapy plus ipilimumab. The rearrangement links TRBV4-1 to TRBJ1-2; 8 nucleotides agree with TRBD1. The TCR was taken from a human donor with non-small cell lung cancer that progressed on radiotherapy plus ipilimumab. In nucleotides, the CDR3 is TGCGCCAGCAGCCAAACTGAGCTGACAGGGGCCTATGGCTACACCTTC. Amino acid sequence: CASSQTELTGAYGYTF.